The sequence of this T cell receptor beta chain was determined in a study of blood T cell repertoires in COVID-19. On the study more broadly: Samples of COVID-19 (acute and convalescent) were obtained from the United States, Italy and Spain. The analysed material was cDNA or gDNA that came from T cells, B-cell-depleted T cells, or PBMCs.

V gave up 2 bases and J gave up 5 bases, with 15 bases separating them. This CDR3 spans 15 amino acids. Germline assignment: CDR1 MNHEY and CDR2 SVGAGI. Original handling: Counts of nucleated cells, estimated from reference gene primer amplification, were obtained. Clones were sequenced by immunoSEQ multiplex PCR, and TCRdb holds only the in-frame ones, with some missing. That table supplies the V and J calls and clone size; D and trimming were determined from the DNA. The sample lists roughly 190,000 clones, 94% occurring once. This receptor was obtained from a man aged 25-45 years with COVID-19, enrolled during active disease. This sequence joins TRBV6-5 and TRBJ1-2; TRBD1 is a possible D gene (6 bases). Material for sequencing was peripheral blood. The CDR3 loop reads CASSYDQGRLYGYTF. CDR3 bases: TGTGCCAGCAGTTACGATCAGGGGCGCCTATATGGCTACACCTTC.